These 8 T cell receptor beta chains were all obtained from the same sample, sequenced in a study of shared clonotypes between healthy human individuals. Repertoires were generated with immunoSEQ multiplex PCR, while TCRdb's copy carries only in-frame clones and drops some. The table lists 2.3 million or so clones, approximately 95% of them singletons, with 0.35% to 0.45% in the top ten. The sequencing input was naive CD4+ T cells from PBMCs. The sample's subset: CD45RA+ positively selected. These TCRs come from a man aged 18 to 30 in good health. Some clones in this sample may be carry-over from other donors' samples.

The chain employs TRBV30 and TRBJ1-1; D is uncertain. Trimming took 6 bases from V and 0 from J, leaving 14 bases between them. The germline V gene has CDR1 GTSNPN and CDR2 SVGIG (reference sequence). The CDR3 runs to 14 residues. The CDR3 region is CACRKLGLNTEAFF. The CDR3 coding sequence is TGTGCCTGCCGCAAACTTGGGCTGAACACTGAAGCTTTCTTT.

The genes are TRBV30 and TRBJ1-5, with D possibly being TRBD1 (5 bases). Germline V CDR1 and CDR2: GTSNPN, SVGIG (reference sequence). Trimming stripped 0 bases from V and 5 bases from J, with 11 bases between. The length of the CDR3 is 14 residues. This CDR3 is CAWSVLQVHQPQHF. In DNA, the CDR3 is TGTGCCTGGAGTGTTCTACAGGTCCATCAGCCCCAGCATTTT.

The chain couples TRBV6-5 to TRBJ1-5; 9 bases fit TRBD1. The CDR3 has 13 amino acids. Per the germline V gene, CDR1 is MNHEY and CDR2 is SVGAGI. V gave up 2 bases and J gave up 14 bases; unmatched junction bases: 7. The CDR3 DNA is TGTGCCAGCAGTTACACCCGACAGGGGGGCGAGCATTTT. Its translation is CASSYTRQGGEHF.

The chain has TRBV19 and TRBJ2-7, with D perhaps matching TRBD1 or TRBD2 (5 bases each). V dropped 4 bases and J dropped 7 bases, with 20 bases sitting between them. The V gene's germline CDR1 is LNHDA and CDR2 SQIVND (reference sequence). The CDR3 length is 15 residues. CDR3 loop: CASSNRGTGYFEQYF. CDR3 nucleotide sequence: TGTGCCAGTAGTAACCGAGGGACGGGATATTTTGAGCAGTACTTC.

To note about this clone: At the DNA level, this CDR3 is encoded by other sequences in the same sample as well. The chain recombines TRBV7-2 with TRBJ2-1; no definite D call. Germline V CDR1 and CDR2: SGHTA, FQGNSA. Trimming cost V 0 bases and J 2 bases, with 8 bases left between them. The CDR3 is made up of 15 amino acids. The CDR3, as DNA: TGTGCCAGCAGCTTAGCGGTCGCGCCCTACAATGAGCAGTTCTTC. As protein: CASSLAVAPYNEQFF.

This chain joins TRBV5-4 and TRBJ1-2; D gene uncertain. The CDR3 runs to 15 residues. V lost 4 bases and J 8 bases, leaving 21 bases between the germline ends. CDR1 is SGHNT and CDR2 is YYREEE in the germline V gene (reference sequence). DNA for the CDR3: TGTGCCAGCAGCCCCATGGGTAGGGCGGCAGTCGGCTACACCTTC. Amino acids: CASSPMGRAAVGYTF.

The DNA for the CDR3 is TGTGCCAGCAGCTCCGACAGAAATCAGCCCCAGCATTTT. Residues: CASSSDRNQPQHF. The chain recombines TRBV7-8 with TRBJ1-5, with D tentatively TRBD1 (5 bases). V was trimmed by 4 bases and J by 4 bases, leaving 8 bases between them. The CDR3 is made up of 13 amino acids. Germline V CDR1 and CDR2: SGHVS, FQNEAQ. The whole variable domain, filled in from reference TRBV7-8 and TRBJ1-5, reads GAGVSQSPRYKVAKRGQDVALRCDPISGHVSLFWYQQALGQGPEFLTYFQNEAQLDKSGLPSDRFFAERPEGSVSTLKIQRTQQEDSAVYLCASSSDRNQPQHFGDGTRLSIL.

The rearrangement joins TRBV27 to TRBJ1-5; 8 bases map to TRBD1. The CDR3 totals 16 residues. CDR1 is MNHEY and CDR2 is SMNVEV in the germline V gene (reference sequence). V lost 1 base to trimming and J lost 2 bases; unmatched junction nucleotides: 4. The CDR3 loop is CASSLLTGQGNQPQHF. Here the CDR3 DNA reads TGTGCCAGCAGTTTATTGACGGGACAGGGCAATCAGCCCCAGCATTTT.